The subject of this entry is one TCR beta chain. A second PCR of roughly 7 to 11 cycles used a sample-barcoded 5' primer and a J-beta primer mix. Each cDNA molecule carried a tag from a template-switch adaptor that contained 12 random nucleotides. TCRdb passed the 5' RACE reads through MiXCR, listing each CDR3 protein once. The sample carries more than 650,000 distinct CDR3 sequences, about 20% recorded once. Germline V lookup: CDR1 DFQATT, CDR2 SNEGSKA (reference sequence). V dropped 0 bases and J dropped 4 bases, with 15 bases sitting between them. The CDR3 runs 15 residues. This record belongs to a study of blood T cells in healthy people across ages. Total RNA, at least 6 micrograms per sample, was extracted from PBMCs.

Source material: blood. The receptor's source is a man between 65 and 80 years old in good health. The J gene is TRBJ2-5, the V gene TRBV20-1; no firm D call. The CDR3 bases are TGCAGTGCTAGAGAATTGGTTGGCAGCCGAGAGACCCAGTACTTC. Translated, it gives CSARELVGSRETQYF.